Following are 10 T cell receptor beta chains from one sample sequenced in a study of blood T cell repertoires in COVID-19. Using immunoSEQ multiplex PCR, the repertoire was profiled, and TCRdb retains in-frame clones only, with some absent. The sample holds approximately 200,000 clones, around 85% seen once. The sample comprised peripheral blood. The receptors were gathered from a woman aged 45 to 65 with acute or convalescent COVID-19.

CDR3 in DNA: TGCGCCAGCAGCCCGGGTTCGAACTCGGTGCAGCCCCAGCATTTT. This encodes CASSPGSNSVQPQHF. The chain carries TRBV5-1 and TRBJ1-5; the D is unclear. The germline CDR1 and CDR2 sequences are SGHRS and YFSETQ. There are 15 residues in the CDR3. Trimming stripped 4 bases from V and 7 bases from J, with 18 bases between.

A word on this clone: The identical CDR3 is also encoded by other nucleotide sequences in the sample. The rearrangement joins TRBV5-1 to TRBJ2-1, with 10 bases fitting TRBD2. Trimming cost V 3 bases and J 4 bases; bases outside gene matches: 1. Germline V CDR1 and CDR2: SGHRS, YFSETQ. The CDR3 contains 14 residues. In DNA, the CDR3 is TGCGCCAGCAGCTCTAGCGGGGGTTACAATGAGCAGTTCTTC. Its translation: CASSSSGGYNEQFF.

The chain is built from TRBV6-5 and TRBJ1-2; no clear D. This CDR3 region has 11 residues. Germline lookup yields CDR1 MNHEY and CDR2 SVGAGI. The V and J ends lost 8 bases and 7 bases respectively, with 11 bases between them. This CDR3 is CASGYRGGYTF. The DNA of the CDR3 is TGTGCCAGCGGATATCGCGGTGGCTACACCTTC.

The CDR3 DNA follows: TGTGCCAGCAGCTCCCTGGACAGGAAGGGTCGAGGAAACACCATATATTTT. This codes for CASSSLDRKGRGNTIYF. The chain has TRBV5-6 and TRBJ1-3; TRBD1 matches at 7 bases. Germline CDR1 SGHDT, CDR2 YYEEEE. The CDR3 has 17 residues. The J segment lost 4 bases and the V segment lost 3 bases, leaving 13 bases of the junction unmatched.

This chain's CDR3 is CASRTGGNYGYTF. DNA of the CDR3: TGTGCCAGCAGGACAGGGGGCAACTATGGCTACACCTTC. V and J are TRBV27 and TRBJ1-2; 10 bases agree with TRBD1. V shed 6 bases, J shed 2 bases, and the junction held 0 bases outside the gene matches. The germline V gene has CDR1 MNHEY and CDR2 SMNVEV (reference sequence). This CDR3 is built from 13 residues.

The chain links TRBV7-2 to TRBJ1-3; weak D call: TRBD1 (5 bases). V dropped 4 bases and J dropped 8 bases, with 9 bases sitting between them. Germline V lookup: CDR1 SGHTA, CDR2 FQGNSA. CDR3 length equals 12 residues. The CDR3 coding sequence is TGTGCCAGCAGCTCGCAGGGATACACCATATATTTT. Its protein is CASSSQGYTIYF.

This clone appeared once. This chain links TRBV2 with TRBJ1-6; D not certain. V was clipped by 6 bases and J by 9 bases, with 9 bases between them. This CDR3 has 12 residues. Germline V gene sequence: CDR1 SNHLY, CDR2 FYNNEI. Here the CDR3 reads CASSPMSSPLHF. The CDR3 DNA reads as TGTGCCAGCAGCCCCATGAGTTCACCCCTCCACTTT.

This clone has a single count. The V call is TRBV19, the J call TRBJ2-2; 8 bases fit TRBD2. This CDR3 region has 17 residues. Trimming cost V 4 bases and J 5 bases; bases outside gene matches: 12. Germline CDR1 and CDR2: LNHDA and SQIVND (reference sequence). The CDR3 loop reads CASSSLRAGGWTGELFF. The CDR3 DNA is TGTGCCAGTAGTAGTCTGCGGGCGGGAGGATGGACCGGGGAGCTGTTTTTT.

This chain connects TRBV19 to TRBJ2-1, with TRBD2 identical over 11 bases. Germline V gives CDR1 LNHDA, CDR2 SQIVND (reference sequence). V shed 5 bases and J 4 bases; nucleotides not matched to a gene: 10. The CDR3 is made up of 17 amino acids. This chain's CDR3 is CASSPQTSGTRYNEQFF. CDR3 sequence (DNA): TGTGCCAGTAGTCCGCAGACTAGCGGGACCCGATACAATGAGCAGTTCTTC.

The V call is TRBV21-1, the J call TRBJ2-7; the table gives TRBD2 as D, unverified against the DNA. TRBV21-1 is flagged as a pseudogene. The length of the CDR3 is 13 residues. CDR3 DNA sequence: TGTGCCAGCAGCAGGAGAGGGCCCTACGAGCAGTACTTC. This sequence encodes CASSRRGPYEQYF.